The entry that follows covers one TCR beta chain sequence. This entry belongs to a study of T cell clones after liver transplantation. Study information: Third-party-reactive TCRbeta sequences from pre-transplant mixed lymphocyte reactions served as antigen-independent comparators. Tolerant meant at least one year fully off immunosuppression without liver enzymes above twice normal.

CDR1 is MNHEY, CDR2 SMNVEV, per germline (reference sequence). CDR3 length: 14 amino acids. With 3 bases removed from V and 0 bases from J, the gap between germline ends came to 6 bases. The data were produced by immunoSEQ multiplex PCR, yet TCRdb's version contains in-frame clones alone and is incomplete. The sample holds roughly 100,000 clones, approximately 78% seen once. The specimen comprised CD4+ T cells from blood, sampled before liver transplant. The clonotype originates from a human donor who received a liver transplant. This sequence joins TRBV27 and TRBJ1-5, with D possibly TRBD1 on 5 matching bases. The CDR3, as DNA: TGTGCCAGCAGTTTCAGGGATAGCAATCAGCCCCAGCATTTT. This gives the protein CASSFRDSNQPQHF.